These 22 T cell receptor beta chains were all obtained from the same sample, sequenced in a study of T-cell memory formation after mild COVID-19. TCRdb called the 5' RACE reads again in MiXCR, with one record for every CDR3 protein. The sample contains some 300,000 distinct CDR3 sequences, around 20% of which appear only once. The source material was PBMCs or a T cell subset sorted from them (not recorded which). These receptor sequences come from a man younger than 35 who had mild COVID-19 (a few samples of this study predate the infection). Cell type and time point are not known.

The chain combines TRBV6-6 with TRBJ1-4; D gene unclear. The CDR3 covers 13 residues. The ends were cut back, 0 bases at V and 8 bases at J, with 7 bases in the middle. Germline V gives CDR1 MNHNY, CDR2 SVGAGI (reference sequence). This CDR3 is CASSYSWNEKLFF. The CDR3 DNA sequence: TGTGCCAGCAGTTACTCCTGGAACGAAAAACTGTTTTTT.

The J gene is TRBJ2-3, the V gene TRBV5-6; possibly TRBD1 for D (6 bases). V was cut by 3 bases and J by 4 bases, with 12 bases left in between. Germline V CDR1 and CDR2: SGHDT, YYEEEE. The CDR3 has 14 amino acids. The CDR3 DNA reads TGTGCCAGCAGCTCACAGGGTTGGGCAGATACGCAGTATTTT. Translated, it gives CASSSQGWADTQYF.

The genes are TRBV6-2 or TRBV6-3 and TRBJ2-3; 9 nucleotides line up with TRBD2. Germline V CDR1 and CDR2: MNHEY, SVGEGT. After removal of 4 bases from V and 2 bases from J, the junction contained 4 bases not matched to a gene. The CDR3 runs 15 residues. This chain's CDR3 is CASSSPSGVTDTQYF. The CDR3 bases are TGTGCCAGCAGTTCCCCTAGCGGGGTCACAGATACGCAGTATTTT.

In nucleotides, the CDR3 is TGTGCCAGCAGCTTAGTCGCCGGGTTCGCGAACACCGGGGAGCTGTTTTTT. Translation gives CASSLVAGFANTGELFF. The J gene is TRBJ2-2, the V gene TRBV7-2; no definite D call. The CDR3 sequence is 17 residues long. The V and J ends lost 1 base and 0 bases respectively, with 12 bases between them. Germline CDR1 SGHTA, CDR2 FQGNSA.

The chain is built from TRBV5-1 and TRBJ2-5, with 7 bases lining up with TRBD1. Germline V CDR1 and CDR2: SGHRS, YFSETQ. This CDR3 spans 14 amino acids. V dropped 2 bases and J dropped 5; count of bases not matched to a gene: 6. The CDR3 loop reads CASSFQGVRETQYF. The CDR3 DNA reads TGCGCCAGCAGCTTCCAGGGGGTCAGGGAGACCCAGTACTTC.

At least ten counts were recorded for this clonotype. The V gene is TRBV29-1, the J gene TRBJ1-1; 8 nucleotides align to TRBD1. This CDR3 is 14 amino acids long. Germline V gene data show CDR1 as SQVTM and CDR2 as ANQGSEA. V shed 5 bases, J shed 1 base, and the junction held 6 bases outside the gene matches. The CDR3 region is CSVYTGGANTEAFF. The CDR3 DNA follows: TGCAGCGTTTACACAGGGGGAGCGAACACTGAAGCTTTCTTT.

This clonotype has only a few counts. V is TRBV6-5 and J is TRBJ1-2; TRBD1 is a possible D gene (5 bases). The CDR3 totals 15 residues. The germline CDR1 and CDR2 sequences are MNHEY and SVGAGI. The V and J ends lost 0 bases and 2 bases respectively, with 10 bases between them. CDR3 DNA: TGTGCCAGCAGTTACTCACCCGACAGCAACTATGGCTACACCTTC. The encoded protein is CASSYSPDSNYGYTF.

The sample holds a few counts of this clonotype. The chain combines TRBV20-1 with TRBJ2-5; 11 nucleotides align to TRBD1. The CDR3 is 13 residues long. The junction had 9 bases not matched to a gene; V was cut back by 6 bases and J by 9 bases. The germline gives CDR1 DFQATT, CDR2 SNEGSKA (reference sequence). This CDR3 is CSAPGTGGGAQYF. DNA for the CDR3: TGCAGTGCCCCTGGGACAGGGGGGGGGGCCCAGTACTTC.

This chain uses TRBV9 with TRBJ2-7; 7 positions agree with TRBD1. CDR3 size: 15 residues. The germline CDR1 and CDR2 sequences are SGDLS and YYNGEE. Germline trimming cut 4 bases from V and 4 bases from J; bases unmatched to any gene: 11. The CDR3 DNA reads TGTGCCAGCAGCCCCGGGACAGTTAAACAGTACGAGCAGTACGTC. Translation gives CASSPGTVKQYEQYV.

The J gene is TRBJ2-1, the V gene TRBV24-1; D gene ambiguous. The CDR3 consists of 12 residues. Germline V gives CDR1 KGHDR, CDR2 SFDVKD. The germline V and J ends were trimmed by 1 base and 8 bases, with 5 bases remaining between them. The CDR3 loop reads CATSDFGDEQFF. CDR3 in DNA: TGTGCCACCAGTGATTTCGGCGATGAGCAGTTCTTC.

The rearrangement uses TRBV15 and TRBJ1-1; perhaps TRBD1 as D (5 bases). The length of the CDR3 is 15 residues. The V end was cut by 1 base, the J end by 5 bases, with 14 bases between. CDR1 is LNHNV and CDR2 is YYDKDF in the germline V gene (reference sequence). CDR3 in amino acids: CATSRGFRDRTEAFF. DNA for the CDR3: TGTGCCACCAGCAGAGGTTTCAGGGATAGAACTGAAGCTTTCTTT.

CDR3 loop: CASSQGQAQYF. CDR3 nucleotide sequence: TGTGCCAGCAGCCAGGGACAGGCCCAGTACTTC. The rearrangement uses TRBV6-2 or TRBV6-3 and TRBJ2-4, with 8 bases lining up with TRBD1. Per the germline V gene, CDR1 is MNHEY and CDR2 is SVGEGT. The ends lost 6 bases at V and 13 bases at J; junction bases unmatched: 5. This CDR3 region has 11 residues.

This clonotype came up a few times. V and J are TRBV28 and TRBJ1-6; D unresolved. The CDR3 runs 16 residues. Germline-derived CDR1 and CDR2 are MDHEN and SYDVKM. The ends were cut back, 2 bases at V and 11 bases at J, with 19 bases in the middle. In DNA form, the CDR3 reads TGTGCCAGCAGTTTAAACCCCCAGGCCCCCACGACACCCCTCCACTTT. Residues: CASSLNPQAPTTPLHF.

CDR3 amino acids: CATSDFRGTEAFF. The CDR3 region has the DNA TGTGCCACCAGTGATTTTAGGGGGACTGAAGCTTTCTTT. This rearrangement joins TRBV24-1 to TRBJ1-1, with D perhaps TRBD1 (6 bases). V lost 1 base and J lost 5, with 7 bases in between. Looked up from germline, CDR1 is KGHDR and CDR2 is SFDVKD. The CDR3 consists of 13 residues.

The J gene is TRBJ2-3, the V gene TRBV4-1, with TRBD2 matching over 14 bases. Germline trimming cut 0 bases from V and 0 bases from J; bases unmatched to any gene: 8. CDR3 length: 20 amino acids. The germline V gene encodes CDR1 MGHRA and CDR2 YSYEKL. Here the CDR3 reads CASSQDGRLAGGPSTDTQYF. The CDR3 DNA sequence: TGCGCCAGCAGCCAAGACGGGAGACTAGCGGGGGGGCCTAGCACAGATACGCAGTATTTT.

This clonotype was counted only a few times. The V and J genes are TRBV5-1 and TRBJ2-5; perhaps TRBD2 as D (6 bases). CDR1 is SGHRS and CDR2 is YFSETQ in the germline V gene. The CDR3 consists of 13 residues. Deletions cut 3 bases from V and 5 bases from J, with 11 bases between. The DNA for the CDR3 is TGCGCCAGCAGCTGGAGGGAACGGGAGACCCAGTACTTC. Translating it yields CASSWRERETQYF.

This clonotype was detected many times. This sequence joins TRBV12-2 and TRBJ2-7. TRBV12-2 is an annotated pseudogene. This CDR3 spans 12 amino acids. DNA for the CDR3: TGTGCAAGTCGCTTACACTCCTACGAGCAGTACGTC. Protein: CASRLHSYEQYV.

As DNA, the CDR3 is TGTGCCAGCAGCCAAGGACTAGCGGGGGCGTACGAGCAGTACTTC. This gives the protein CASSQGLAGAYEQYF. The chain couples TRBV5-6 to TRBJ2-7, with 13 bases that match TRBD2. Germline V lookup: CDR1 SGHDT, CDR2 YYEEEE. This CDR3 region has 15 residues. With V trimmed by 4 bases and J by 4 bases, 5 bases remained unmatched. The full variable domain, with the rest looked up from reference TRBV5-6 and TRBJ2-7, is DAGVTQSPTHLIKTRGQQVTLRCSPKSGHDTVSWYQQALGQGPQFIFQYYEEEERQRGNFPDRFSGHQFPNYSSELNVNALLLGDSALYLCASSQGLAGAYEQYFGPGTRLTVT.

The chain is built from TRBV20-1 and TRBJ2-7; a weak D match, TRBD1 (6 bases). This CDR3 comprises 13 residues. Germline values: CDR1 DFQATT, CDR2 SNEGSKA (reference sequence). Trimming removed 4 bases from V and 3 bases from J, with 13 bases in between. Written as DNA, the CDR3 is TGCAGTGCTACCAGGGGAAGACTCTACGAGCAGTACTTC. Its protein is CSATRGRLYEQYF.

This clonotype was observed a handful of times. The chain combines TRBV9 with TRBJ1-2, with 7 bases lining up with TRBD1. CDR1 SGDLS and CDR2 YYNGEE come from the germline V gene. J was trimmed by 8 bases and V by 4 bases; bases with no gene match: 14. CDR3 length equals 15 residues. The CDR3 DNA follows: TGTGCCAGCAGCAACCAAGACAGGGCCTATTACGGCTACACCTTC. Translation gives CASSNQDRAYYGYTF.

This clonotype occurred many times. The chain couples TRBV11-2 to TRBJ2-5; D gene unclear. Germline-derived CDR1 and CDR2 are SGHAT and FQNNGV. The germline V and J ends were trimmed by 2 bases and 2 bases, with 6 bases remaining between them. CDR3 length: 13 residues. In DNA form, the CDR3 reads TGTGCCAGCAGCTTACAGGTGCAAGAGACCCAGTACTTC. The encoded protein is CASSLQVQETQYF.

This clonotype was observed a handful of times. V is TRBV4-1 and J is TRBJ2-2, with 10 bases identical to TRBD1. Losses at the gene ends were 3 bases for V and 4 bases for J; bases not matched to a gene: 5. This CDR3 has 16 residues. Germline CDR1 and CDR2: MGHRA and YSYEKL. Written as DNA, the CDR3 is TGCGCCAGCAGCCATGCTCGACAGGGGGCCACCGGGGAGCTGTTTTTT. Protein: CASSHARQGATGELFF.